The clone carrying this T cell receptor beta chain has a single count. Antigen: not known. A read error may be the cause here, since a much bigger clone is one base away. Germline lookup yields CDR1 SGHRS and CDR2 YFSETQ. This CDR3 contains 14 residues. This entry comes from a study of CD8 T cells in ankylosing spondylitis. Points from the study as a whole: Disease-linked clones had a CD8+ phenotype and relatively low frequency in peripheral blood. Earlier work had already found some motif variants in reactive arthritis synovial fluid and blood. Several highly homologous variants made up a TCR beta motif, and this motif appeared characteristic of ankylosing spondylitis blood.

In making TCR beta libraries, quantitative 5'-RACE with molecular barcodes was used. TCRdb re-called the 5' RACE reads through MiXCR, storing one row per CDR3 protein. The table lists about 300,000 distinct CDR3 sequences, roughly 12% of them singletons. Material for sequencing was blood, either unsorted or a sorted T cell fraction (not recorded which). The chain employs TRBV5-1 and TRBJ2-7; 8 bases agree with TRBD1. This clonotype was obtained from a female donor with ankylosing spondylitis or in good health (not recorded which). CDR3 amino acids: CASSLNQGAGEPYF. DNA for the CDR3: TGCGCCAGCAGCTTGAATCAGGGGGCCGGCGAGCCGTACTTC. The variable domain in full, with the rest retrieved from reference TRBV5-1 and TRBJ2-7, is KAGVTQTPRYLIKTRGQQVTLSCSPISGHRSVSWYQQTPGQGLQFLFEYFSETQRNKGNFPGRFSGRQFSNSRSEMNVSTLELGDSALYLCASSLNQGAGEPYFGPGTRLTVT.